This TCR beta chain was captured by sequencing in a study of blood T cells in healthy people across ages. V shed 1 base and J shed 7 bases, with 25 bases lying between them. The CDR3 is 18 residues long. Germline CDR1 MGHDK, CDR2 SYGVNS. Using a J-beta primer mix together with a sample-barcoded 5' primer, a second PCR was run for roughly 6 to 12 cycles. From the 5' RACE reads, TCRdb called clonotypes with MiXCR, one entry per CDR3 protein. The sample shows roughly 1,300,000 distinct CDR3 sequences, 55% to 75% of them seen only once. The sample was blood. V and J are TRBV25-1 and TRBJ1-2, with D maybe TRBD1 (5 bases). This TCR was recovered from a man younger than 35 in good health. Here the CDR3 DNA reads TGTGCCAGCAGTGAATCGGGGGGGGTTGCAGGGCACCATCGTGGCTACACCTTC. This gives the protein CASSESGGVAGHHRGYTF.